This TCR beta chain is from a study of technical replicates of blood from a few donors. The assay was immunoSEQ multiplex PCR, and TCRdb's table has in-frame clones only and misses some. The profile covers some 75,000 clones, with roughly 96% appearing a single time and around 0.31% taken by the ten largest. The sample was T cells isolated from PBMCs. This sequence was found in a human donor in good health.

The CDR3 coding sequence is TGCAGTGCTTTCGAGTTTGACTACACCTTC. The encoded protein is CSAFEFDYTF. This chain connects TRBV20-1 to TRBJ1-2; D call uncertain. Per germline, CDR1 DFQATT and CDR2 SNEGSKA (reference sequence). Trimming took 5 bases from V and 10 from J, leaving 11 bases between them. CDR3 length: 10 residues.